This T cell receptor beta chain was profiled in a study of cytomegalovirus exposure and HLA in healthy donors. General observations from the study: The authors excluded some V segments, including TRBV6-2 and TRBV6-3, as indistinguishable. Roughly uniform depth of sequencing across donors was assumed in presence/absence analyses.

Losses at the gene ends were 6 bases for V and 6 bases for J; bases not matched to a gene: 7. Germline CDR1 is SEHNR and CDR2 is FQNEAQ (reference sequence). CDR3 length equals 13 residues. With 60 Vbeta and 13 Jbeta primers, the PCR was carried out. Clones were read by immunoSEQ multiplex PCR, and TCRdb kept only the in-frame ones, dropping some. The sample yields more than 95,000 clones, about 83% seen once. Points on this clone: Its antigen is still unknown.

This rearrangement joins TRBV7-9 to TRBJ2-7; 8 nucleotides agree with TRBD1. This TCR came from a woman in her 40s in good health and CMV-seropositive. Source material: PBMCs. DNA for the CDR3: TGTGCCAGCAGTCCCGGGACAGGTGCCGAGCAGTACTTC. It codes for CASSPGTGAEQYF.